The present T cell receptor beta chain was sequenced within a study of blood T cell repertoires in COVID-19. Turning to the study itself: Samples of COVID-19 (acute and convalescent) were obtained from the United States, Italy and Spain. The analysed material was cDNA or gDNA that came from T cells, B-cell-depleted T cells, or PBMCs.

This CDR3 spans 12 amino acids. V lost 4 bases and J 6 bases, leaving 8 bases between the germline ends. Looked up from germline, CDR1 is LGHDT and CDR2 is YNNKEL (reference sequence). Authors' processing steps: Estimated nucleated cell counts came from reference gene primer amplification. Some clones are missing from TCRdb's copy, which holds only in-frame ones; the method was immunoSEQ multiplex PCR. V, J and clone size are those of that table, while D and trimming were read from the DNA. This table has approximately 130,000 clones, around two thirds appearing once. This chain uses TRBV3-1 (or the pseudogene TRBV3-2) with TRBJ2-3; D ambiguous. This receptor was taken from a woman in her 70s with acute or convalescent COVID-19. Sample: peripheral blood. CDR3: CASSLTLDTQYF. DNA for the CDR3: TGTGCCAGCAGCCTCACTTTGGATACGCAGTATTTT.